The source of this T cell receptor beta chain is a study of a mutant IDH1 vaccine in newly diagnosed glioma. Study overall: Patients had eight vaccinations, in weeks 1, 3, 5, 7, 11, 15, 19 and 23. Previous treatment comprised radiotherapy, temozolomide, or both, mostly both. Vaccine dosing followed radiotherapy by 4-6 weeks, or accompanied temozolomide cycles.

In this sample, this clone turned up a few times. Its antigen is unknown. Time point denoted: week 11, during vaccination. The investigators gave 300 ug of mutant IDH1 20-mer peptide in each vaccine dose, together with topical imiquimod. The V gene lost 1 base and the J gene lost 6 bases, with 7 bases spanning the gap. This CDR3 comprises 13 residues. Germline lookup yields CDR1 MNHNS and CDR2 SASEGT. The protocol was immunoSEQ multiplex PCR, while the TCRdb copy is restricted to in-frame clones and leaves out a portion. This sample carries 110,000 or so clones, under 90% of them seen once, and the ten largest clones take around 0.6%.

This chain connects TRBV6-1 to TRBJ2-1; D is uncertain. The clonotype originates from a woman in her forties or fifties with glioma. The sample was PBMCs, taken from a glioma patient whose treatment included an IDH1 peptide vaccine. The CDR3 DNA sequence: TGTGCCAGCAGTGAAGTTCTAGGCAATGAGCAGTTCTTC. It codes for CASSEVLGNEQFF.